This T cell receptor (beta chain) derives from a study of blood T cell repertoires in COVID-19. Study-wide background: T cells, B-cell-depleted T cells, or PBMCs supplied cDNA or gDNA.

Per the original methods: Amplification with reference gene primers provided the estimates of nucleated cell counts. Measured with immunoSEQ multiplex PCR; TCRdb has only the in-frame clones, and not every one. V, J and clone size were drawn from that table, and D and trimming were deduced from the DNA. This table has 95,000 to 150,000 clones, nearly 90% appearing once. What was sequenced was peripheral blood. The TCR comes from a woman aged 60-70 years with COVID-19, enrolled during active disease.

The CDR3 reads CASSSRLPNTQYF. The CDR3 region has the DNA TGTGCCAGCAGTTCAAGACTGCCAAATACGCAGTATTTT. The V call is TRBV6-5, the J call TRBJ2-3; D gene ambiguous. Germline-derived CDR1 and CDR2 are MNHEY and SVGAGI. The V end lost 4 bases, the J end lost 7 bases, and 12 bases lay between the germline ends. The CDR3 runs 13 residues.